In this sample, the clone carrying this T cell receptor (beta chain) turned up a few times. This sample is part of a study of blood T cells in healthy people across ages. Healthy Caucasian individuals from Russia aged roughly 6 to 90 served as donors. Primers used in a second PCR of roughly 6 to 11 cycles were a sample-barcoded 5' primer and a J-beta primer mix. TCRdb reanalysed the 5' RACE reads using MiXCR and keeps one entry per CDR3 protein. The top ten hold 3% of the sample, which has hundreds of thousands of distinct CDR3 sequences, approximately 24% seen once. These data are also associated with another study on T cells of mothers and their children. From that report: Samples were provided by three healthy Caucasian mothers and their six children. From each mother came over 8 million TCR beta CDR3 reads, and from each child came a few million.

The source is a boy between 10 and 17 years old in good health. Sequenced material: blood.

The CDR3 DNA sequence: TGTGCCAGCACCACGGGGGCCGGGGAGACCCAGTACTTC. This encodes CASTTGAGETQYF. The chain has TRBV7-6 and TRBJ2-5, with D perhaps being TRBD1 or TRBD2 (6 bases each). The CDR3 is made up of 13 amino acids. V dropped 7 bases and J dropped 5 bases, with 14 bases sitting between them. Germline V lookup: CDR1 SGHVS, CDR2 FNYEAQ. The full variable domain, in which reference TRBV7-6 and TRBJ2-5 provide the parts outside the CDR3, is GAGVSQSPRYKVTKRGQDVALRCDPISGHVSLYWYRQALGQGPEFLTYFNYEAQQDKSGLPNDRFSAERPEGSISTLTIQRTEQRDSAMYRCASTTGAGETQYFGPGTRLLVL.